Listed here are 22 T cell receptor beta chains from one sample, sequenced in a study of blood T cell repertoires in COVID-19. Clones were sequenced by immunoSEQ multiplex PCR, and TCRdb holds only the in-frame ones, with some missing. The sample lists fewer than 70,000 clones, around 80% occurring once. Material for sequencing was peripheral blood. The receptors here all came from a man aged 25-40 years with COVID-19, enrolled during active disease.

The V gene is TRBV29-1, the J gene TRBJ2-1; 8 positions agree with TRBD2. Germline CDR1 and CDR2: SQVTM and ANQGSEA. V shed 4 bases and J 6 bases; nucleotides not matched to a gene: 5. This CDR3 is built from 13 residues. CDR3 sequence: CSVVRGGGNEQFF. CDR3 nucleotides: TGCAGCGTTGTACGGGGGGGCGGCAATGAGCAGTTCTTC.

The rearrangement joins TRBV7-9 to TRBJ2-7; 9 nucleotides line up with TRBD1. Germline values: CDR1 SEHNR, CDR2 FQNEAQ (reference sequence). V was pared by 2 bases and J by 6 bases, with 5 bases of the junction left unmatched. The CDR3 loop spans 14 amino acids. The CDR3 bases are TGTGCCAGCAGCTTATCTGGACAGGGGCGCGAGCAGTACTTC. Its protein is CASSLSGQGREQYF.

The sample holds a few counts of this clone. As DNA, the CDR3 is TGTGCCAGCAGTACCGGACAGCCCAACTATGGCTACACCTTC. This encodes CASSTGQPNYGYTF. The rearrangement joins TRBV6-5 to TRBJ1-2; D might be TRBD1 (6 bases). V was pared by 5 bases and J by 2 bases, with 12 bases between. The CDR3 covers 14 residues. Germline V gene sequence: CDR1 MNHEY, CDR2 SVGAGI.

The chain links TRBV5-1 to TRBJ2-1; 9 bases fit TRBD2. The CDR3 runs to 16 residues. V shed 0 bases and J 6 bases; nucleotides not matched to a gene: 7. The germline gives CDR1 SGHRS, CDR2 YFSETQ. The CDR3 bases are TGCGCCAGCAGCTTGGGAGGAGCGGGAGGAGGCAATGAGCAGTTCTTC. Its protein is CASSLGGAGGGNEQFF.

The chain links TRBV5-4 to TRBJ1-1, with D unresolved. The ends were cut back, 3 bases at V and 3 bases at J, with 15 bases in the middle. The CDR3 contains 15 residues. Germline CDR1 SGHNT, CDR2 YYREEE (reference sequence). The CDR3 region is CASSSGLYEYTEAFF. CDR3 DNA sequence: TGTGCCAGCAGCTCCGGTCTCTACGAGTACACTGAAGCTTTCTTT.

This clone was recorded only once. The genes are TRBV28 and TRBJ1-2; D gene ambiguous. This CDR3 is built from 13 residues. V was trimmed by 5 bases and J by 11 bases, leaving 18 bases between them. CDR1 is MDHEN and CDR2 is SYDVKM in the germline V gene. CDR3 coding DNA: TGTGCCAGCAGTATCCGAGAGCCCTCGTTTTACACCTTC. It codes for CASSIREPSFYTF.

V and J are TRBV4-1 and TRBJ2-7; unclear D gene. This CDR3 is 13 amino acids long. Germline V lookup: CDR1 MGHRA, CDR2 YSYEKL. With 0 bases removed from V and 9 bases from J, the gap between germline ends came to 12 bases. The CDR3 DNA reads TGCGCCAGCAGCCAAGATCTTGACTTTGCGCAGTACTTC. Translating gives CASSQDLDFAQYF.

The chain couples TRBV5-5 to TRBJ2-1, with 10 bases lining up with TRBD1. The germline V gene has CDR1 SGHKS and CDR2 YYEKEE (reference sequence). CDR3 size: 15 residues. The V and J ends lost 0 bases and 6 bases, in that order; junction bases with no gene match: 3. The CDR3 DNA follows: TGTGCCAGCAGCTTGGCCTGGACAGGGGGCAATGAGCAGTTCTTC. As protein: CASSLAWTGGNEQFF. Looking up the rest from reference TRBV5-5 and TRBJ2-1 gives the full variable domain: DAGVTQSPTHLIKTRGQQVTLRCSPISGHKSVSWYQQVLGQGPQFIFQYYEKEERGRGNFPDRFSARQFPNYSSELNVNALLLGDSALYLCASSLAWTGGNEQFFGPGTRLTVL.

The CDR3 loop is CASSDPRVHNQPQHF. In DNA, the CDR3 is TGTGCCAGTAGTGACCCCAGGGTACACAATCAGCCCCAGCATTTT. This rearrangement joins TRBV19 to TRBJ1-5; D perhaps matches TRBD1 (5 bases). CDR1 LNHDA and CDR2 SQIVND come from the germline V gene (reference sequence). The ends were cut back, 5 bases at V and 3 bases at J, with 14 bases in the middle. This CDR3 has 15 residues.

This chain connects TRBV5-6 to TRBJ2-1; 13 positions match TRBD2. The CDR3 spans 17 residues. From germline, CDR1 is SGHDT and CDR2 YYEEEE. Germline trimming cut 2 bases from V and 0 bases from J; bases unmatched to any gene: 2. The CDR3 DNA is TGTGCCAGCAGCTTACTAGCGGGGGGGAGCTCCTACAATGAGCAGTTCTTC. Its protein is CASSLLAGGSSYNEQFF.

This clone was found a few times. At the DNA level, this CDR3 is encoded by other sequences in the same sample as well. The gene calls are TRBV20-1 and TRBJ2-7; 9 bases are shared with TRBD2. The V gene's germline CDR1 is DFQATT and CDR2 SNEGSKA (reference sequence). With V trimmed by 6 bases and J by 0 bases, 3 bases remained unmatched. The CDR3 is made up of 13 amino acids. The CDR3 here is CSASSGSSYEQYF. For the CDR3, the DNA is TGCAGTGCGAGTAGCGGGAGCTCCTACGAGCAGTACTTC.

V gene TRBV5-5 combines with J gene TRBJ2-1, with 12 bases matching TRBD1. From germline, CDR1 is SGHKS and CDR2 YYEKEE (reference sequence). This CDR3 comprises 16 residues. The junction had 2 bases not matched to a gene; V was cut back by 0 bases and J by 4 bases. This CDR3 reads CASSLEGQGAYNEQFF. CDR3 coding DNA: TGTGCCAGCAGCTTGGAGGGACAGGGGGCTTACAATGAGCAGTTCTTC.

The V gene is TRBV6-2 or TRBV6-3, the J gene TRBJ2-3, with 8 bases aligning to TRBD2. The V gene end was trimmed by 0 bases and the J gene end by 3 bases; junction bases not matched to a gene: 8. CDR1 is MNHEY, CDR2 SVGEGT, per germline. The CDR3 has 17 residues. CDR3 amino acids: CASSYSAAGGLTDTQYF. CDR3 DNA sequence: TGTGCCAGCAGTTACTCAGCGGCGGGGGGCCTTACAGATACGCAGTATTTT.

V is TRBV20-1 and J is TRBJ1-1; D is ambiguous. CDR1 and CDR2 from the germline V gene are DFQATT and SNEGSKA (reference sequence). CDR3 length: 12 amino acids. Trimming pared 3 bases from V and 7 bases from J, leaving 12 bases between. In DNA form, the CDR3 reads TGCAGTGCTAGTCGAGGTTTCGGTGAAGCTTTCTTT. Its protein is CSASRGFGEAFF.

This clone was counted only a few times. The chain has TRBV27 and TRBJ1-1; D remains ambiguous. Trimming took off 4 bases at V and 1 base at J, with 7 bases between the two ends. This CDR3 contains 13 residues. Germline assignment: CDR1 MNHEY and CDR2 SMNVEV (reference sequence). This CDR3 reads CASSWNRNTEAFF. DNA for the CDR3: TGTGCCAGCAGTTGGAACAGGAACACTGAAGCTTTCTTT.

The chain is built from TRBV12-2 and TRBJ2-1; the tabulated D call, TRBD2, remains unverified against the DNA. TRBV12-2 is classified as a pseudogene. This CDR3 has 15 amino acids. As DNA, the CDR3 is TGTGCAAGTCGCTTCCGGGGGAGCTCCTACAATGAGCAGTTCTTC. Residues: CASRFRGSSYNEQFF.

The V and J genes are TRBV2 and TRBJ2-1, with a tentative D call TRBD2 (6 bases). Trimming removed 4 bases from V and 9 bases from J, with 16 bases in between. CDR3 length: 14 residues. In germline, CDR1 is SNHLY, CDR2 FYNNEI. The CDR3 protein is CASSVNGGMVEQFF. In DNA, the CDR3 is TGTGCCAGCAGTGTAAATGGGGGGATGGTTGAGCAGTTCTTC.

The gene calls are TRBV5-1 and TRBJ1-2, with 9 bases fitting TRBD1. V lost 3 bases, J lost 8 bases, and 8 bases stayed unmatched. Per germline, CDR1 SGHRS and CDR2 YFSETQ. This CDR3 contains 14 residues. The CDR3 DNA reads as TGCGCCAGCAGCTGGGCACAGGGGGCGCGAGGCTACACCTTC. Translating it yields CASSWAQGARGYTF.

This clone was observed a single time. The chain is built from TRBV28 and TRBJ2-2, with 10 bases lining up with TRBD2. V shed 2 bases and J 5 bases; nucleotides not matched to a gene: 5. Germline V CDR1 and CDR2: MDHEN, SYDVKM. The CDR3 runs to 16 residues. For the CDR3, the DNA is TGTGCCAGCAGTTTACATAGCGGGGGGATGACCGGGGAGCTGTTTTTT. It is translated as CASSLHSGGMTGELFF.

The rearrangement links TRBV28 to TRBJ1-4; D not resolved. Germline CDR1 MDHEN, CDR2 SYDVKM. The CDR3 contains 15 residues. Trimming pared 5 bases from V and 7 bases from J, leaving 17 bases between. The CDR3 is CASSPPGLGSEKLFF. DNA of the CDR3: TGTGCCAGCAGTCCGCCGGGTTTGGGTAGTGAAAAACTGTTTTTT. The whole variable domain, filled in from reference TRBV28 and TRBJ1-4, reads DVKVTQSSRYLVKRTGEKVFLECVQDMDHENMFWYRQDPGLGLRLIYFSYDVKMKEKGDIPEGYSVSREKKERFSLILESASTNQTSMYLCASSPPGLGSEKLFFGSGTQLSVL.

This chain uses TRBV5-1 with TRBJ1-4; 10 nucleotides align to TRBD1. J lost 5 bases, V lost 4 bases, and 11 bases had no gene match. This CDR3 has 17 amino acids. The germline V gene encodes CDR1 SGHRS and CDR2 YFSETQ. CDR3 in amino acids: CASSPLFRTGGNEKLFF. CDR3 in DNA: TGCGCCAGCAGCCCCTTATTTCGGACAGGGGGAAATGAAAAACTGTTTTTT. Variable domain in full (rest from reference TRBV5-1 and TRBJ1-4): KAGVTQTPRYLIKTRGQQVTLSCSPISGHRSVSWYQQTPGQGLQFLFEYFSETQRNKGNFPGRFSGRQFSNSRSEMNVSTLELGDSALYLCASSPLFRTGGNEKLFFGSGTQLSVL.

This sequence joins TRBV30 and TRBJ2-7; D is uncertain. The V gene lost 0 bases and the J gene lost 2 bases, with 11 bases spanning the gap. The CDR3 covers 14 residues. The germline V gene has CDR1 GTSNPN and CDR2 SVGIG (reference sequence). CDR3 DNA: TGTGCCTGGAGTGTACCCCCCCAGACCTACGAGCAGTACTTC. It specifies CAWSVPPQTYEQYF.